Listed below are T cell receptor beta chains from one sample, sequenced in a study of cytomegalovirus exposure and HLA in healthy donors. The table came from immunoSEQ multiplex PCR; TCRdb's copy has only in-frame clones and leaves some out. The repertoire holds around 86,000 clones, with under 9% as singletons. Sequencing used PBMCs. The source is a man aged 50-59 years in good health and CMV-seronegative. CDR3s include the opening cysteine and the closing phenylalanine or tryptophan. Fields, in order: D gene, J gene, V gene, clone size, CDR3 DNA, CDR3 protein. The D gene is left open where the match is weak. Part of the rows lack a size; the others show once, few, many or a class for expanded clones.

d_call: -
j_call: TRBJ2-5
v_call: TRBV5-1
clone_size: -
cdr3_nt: TGCGCCAGCAGGGGTTCGGGGATCGAGACCCAGTACTTC
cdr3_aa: CASRGSGIETQYF

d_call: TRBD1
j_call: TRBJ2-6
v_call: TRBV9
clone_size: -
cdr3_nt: TGTGCCAGCAGCCCTCAGGGGGTTGGGGCCAACGTCCTGACTTTC
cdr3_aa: CASSPQGVGANVLTF

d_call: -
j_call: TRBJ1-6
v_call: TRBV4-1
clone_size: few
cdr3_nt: TGCGCCAGCAGCCAAGACGACGACCCCCGAGGGAATTCACCCCTCCACTTT
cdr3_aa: CASSQDDDPRGNSPLHF

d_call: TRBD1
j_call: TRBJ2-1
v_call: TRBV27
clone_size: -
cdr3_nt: TGTGCCAGCAGTTTGGACAGGGGAACCTACAATGAGCAGTTCTTC
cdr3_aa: CASSLDRGTYNEQFF

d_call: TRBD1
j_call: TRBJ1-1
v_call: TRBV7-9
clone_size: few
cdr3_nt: TGTGCCAGCAGCCCGGGGACAGGCAATGAAGCTTTCTTT
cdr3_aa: CASSPGTGNEAFF

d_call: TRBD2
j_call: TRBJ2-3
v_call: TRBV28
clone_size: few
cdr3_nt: TGTGCCAGCAGTCAGGGACTAGCGGGGGGCACAGATACGCAGTATTTT
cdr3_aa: CASSQGLAGGTDTQYF

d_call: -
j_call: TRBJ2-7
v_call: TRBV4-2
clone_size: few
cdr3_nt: TGTGCCAGCAGCCCGCAGGAGGGCGCGTACGGGCAGTACTTC
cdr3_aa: CASSPQEGAYGQYF

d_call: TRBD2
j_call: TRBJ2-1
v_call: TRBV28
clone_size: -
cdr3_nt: TGTGCCAGCAGTCTAGCGGGTCAGCCCTCCTACAATGAGCAGTTCTTC
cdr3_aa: CASSLAGQPSYNEQFF

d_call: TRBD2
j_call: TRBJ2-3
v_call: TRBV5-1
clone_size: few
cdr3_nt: TGCGCCAGCAGCGGAACAGCGGGGGTACTCACAGATACGCAGTATTTT
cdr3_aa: CASSGTAGVLTDTQYF

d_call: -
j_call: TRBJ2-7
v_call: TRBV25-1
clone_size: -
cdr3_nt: TGTGCCAGCAGTCCAACCACTCCCGACTACGAGCAGTACTTC
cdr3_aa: CASSPTTPDYEQYF

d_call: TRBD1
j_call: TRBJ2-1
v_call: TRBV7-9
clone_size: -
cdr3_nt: TGTGCCAGCAGCACGGACAGGGCGGGTGAGCAGTTCTTC
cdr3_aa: CASSTDRAGEQFF

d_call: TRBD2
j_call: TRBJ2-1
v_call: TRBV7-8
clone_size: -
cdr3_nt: TGTGCCAGCAGCCGCGGGGGAAGCGGGGTTTACAATGAGCAGTTCTTC
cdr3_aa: CASSRGGSGVYNEQFF

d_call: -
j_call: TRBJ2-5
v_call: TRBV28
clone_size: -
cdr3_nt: TGTGCCAGCAGTTTAAGGTTTACTAGAGGTCGGGAGACCCAGTACTTC
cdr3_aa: CASSLRFTRGRETQYF

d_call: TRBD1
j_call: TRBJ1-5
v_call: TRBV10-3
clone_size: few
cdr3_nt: TGTGCCACTTGGACAGGGGCCAATCAGCCCCAGCATTTT
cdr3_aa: CATWTGANQPQHF

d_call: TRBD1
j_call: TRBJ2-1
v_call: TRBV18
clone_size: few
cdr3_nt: TGTGCCAGCTCATCCGAGGGGGACAGTCCCCAGTTCTTC
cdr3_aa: CASSSEGDSPQFF

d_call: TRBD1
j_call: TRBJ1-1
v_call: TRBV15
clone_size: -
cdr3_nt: TGTGCCACCAGCAGAGATCGCGACAGGGGGAACACTGAAGCTTTCTTT
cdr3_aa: CATSRDRDRGNTEAFF

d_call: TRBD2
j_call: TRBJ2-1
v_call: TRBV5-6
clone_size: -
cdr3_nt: TGTGCCAGCAGCTTTTCCGGGACTAGCGTCGATGAGCAGTTCTTC
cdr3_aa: CASSFSGTSVDEQFF

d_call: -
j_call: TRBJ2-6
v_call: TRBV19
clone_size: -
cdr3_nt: TGTGCCAGTACCCCCTGGGGTAGGACACAAGCGCGCCCTGGGGCCAACGTCCTGACTTTC
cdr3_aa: CASTPWGRTQARPGANVLTF

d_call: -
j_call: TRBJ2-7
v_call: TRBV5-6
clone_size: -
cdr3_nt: TGTGCCAGCAGCTTGGCCGGAGTTATCTCCTACGAGCAGTACTTC
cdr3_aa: CASSLAGVISYEQYF

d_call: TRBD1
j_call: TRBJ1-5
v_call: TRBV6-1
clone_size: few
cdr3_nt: TGTGCCAGCAGTGAAGGGACAGGAGACAATCAGCCCCAGCATTTT
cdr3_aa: CASSEGTGDNQPQHF

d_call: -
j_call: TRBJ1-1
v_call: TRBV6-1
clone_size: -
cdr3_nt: TGTGCCAGCAGTGAATTGGCGGGTCCGAACACCGAAGCTTTCTTT
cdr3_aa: CASSELAGPNTEAFF

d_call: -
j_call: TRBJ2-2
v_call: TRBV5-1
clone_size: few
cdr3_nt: TGCGCCAGCAGCTTGGCCTCAGGGACTGGGGAGCTGTTTTTT
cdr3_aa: CASSLASGTGELFF

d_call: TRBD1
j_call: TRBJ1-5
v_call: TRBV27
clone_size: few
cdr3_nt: TGTGCCAGCAGTCCGCAATCGGACAGGACGTATCAGCCCCAGCATTTT
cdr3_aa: CASSPQSDRTYQPQHF

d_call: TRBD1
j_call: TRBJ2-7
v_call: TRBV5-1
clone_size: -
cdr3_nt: TGCGCCAGCAGCTGGGGACAGTCCTACGAGCAGTACTTC
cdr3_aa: CASSWGQSYEQYF

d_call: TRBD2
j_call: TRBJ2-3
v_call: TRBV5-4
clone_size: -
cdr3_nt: TGTGCCAGCAGGAGACTAGCGGGAGGGGGGGATACGCAGTATTTT
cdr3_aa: CASRRLAGGGDTQYF

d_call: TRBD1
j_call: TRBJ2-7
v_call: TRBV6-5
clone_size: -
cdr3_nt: TGTGCCAGCAGCCGCGACAGGGGGTTAAGAGACGAGCAGTACTTC
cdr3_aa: CASSRDRGLRDEQYF

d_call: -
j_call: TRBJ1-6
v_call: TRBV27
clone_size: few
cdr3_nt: TGTGCCAGCAGTTTCGGCGGACTAACCTATAATTCACCCCTCCACTTT
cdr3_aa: CASSFGGLTYNSPLHF

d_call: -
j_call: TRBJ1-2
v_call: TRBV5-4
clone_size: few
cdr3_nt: TGTGCCAGCAGCTTGGAAGGGGGTTATGGCTACACCTTC
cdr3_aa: CASSLEGGYGYTF

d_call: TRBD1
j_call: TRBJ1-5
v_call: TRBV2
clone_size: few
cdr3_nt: TGTGCCAGCAGTTCGGGACAGGGGAGTCAGCCCCAGCATTTT
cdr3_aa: CASSSGQGSQPQHF

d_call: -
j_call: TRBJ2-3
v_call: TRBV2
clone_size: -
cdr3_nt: TGTGCCAGCAGTGAAGCAATAAGCACAGATACGCAGTATTTT
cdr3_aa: CASSEAISTDTQYF

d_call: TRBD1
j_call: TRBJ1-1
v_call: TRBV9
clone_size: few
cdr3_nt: TGTGCCAGCAGCGCCACCGGGACAGGGAACACTGAAGCTTTCTTT
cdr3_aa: CASSATGTGNTEAFF

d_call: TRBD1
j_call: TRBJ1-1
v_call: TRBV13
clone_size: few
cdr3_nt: TGTGCCAGCAGGGGCCCGGGACAGGAGAGGAACACTGAAGCTTTCTTT
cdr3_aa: CASRGPGQERNTEAFF

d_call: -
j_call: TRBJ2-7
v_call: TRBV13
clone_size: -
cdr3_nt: TGTGCCAGCAGCTTAGGCCGAGCTAACGAGCAGTACTTC
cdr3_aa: CASSLGRANEQYF

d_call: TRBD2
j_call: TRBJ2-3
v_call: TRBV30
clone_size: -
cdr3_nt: TGTGCCTGGAGTGTGGGAGGGACCTCCACAGATACGCAGTATTTT
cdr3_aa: CAWSVGGTSTDTQYF

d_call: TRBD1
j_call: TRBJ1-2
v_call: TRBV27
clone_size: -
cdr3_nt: TGTGCCAGCAGTTTACGGACAGGGGGCGGCTACACCTTC
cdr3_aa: CASSLRTGGGYTF

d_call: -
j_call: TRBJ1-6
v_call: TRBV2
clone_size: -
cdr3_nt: TGTGCCAGCAGCCAACAGGCGATGACTTCGTCACCCCTCCACTTT
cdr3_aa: CASSQQAMTSSPLHF